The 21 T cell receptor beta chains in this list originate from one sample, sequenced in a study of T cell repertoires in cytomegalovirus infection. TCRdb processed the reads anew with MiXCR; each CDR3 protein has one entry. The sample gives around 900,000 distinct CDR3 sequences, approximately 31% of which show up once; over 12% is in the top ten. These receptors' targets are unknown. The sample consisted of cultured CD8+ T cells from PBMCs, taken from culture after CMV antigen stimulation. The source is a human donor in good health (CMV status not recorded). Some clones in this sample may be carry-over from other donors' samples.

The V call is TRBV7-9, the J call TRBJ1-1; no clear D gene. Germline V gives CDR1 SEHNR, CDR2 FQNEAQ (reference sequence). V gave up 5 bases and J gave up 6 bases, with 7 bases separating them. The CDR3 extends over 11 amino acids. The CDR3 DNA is TGTGCCAGCAGCGACTACTCTGAAGCTTTCTTT. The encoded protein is CASSDYSEAFF.

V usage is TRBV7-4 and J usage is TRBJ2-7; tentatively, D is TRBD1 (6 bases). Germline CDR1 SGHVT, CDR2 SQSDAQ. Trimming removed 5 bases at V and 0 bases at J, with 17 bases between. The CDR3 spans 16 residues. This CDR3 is CASSAGTLISSYEQYV. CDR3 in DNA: TGTGCCAGCAGCGCCGGGACACTTATCAGCTCCTACGAGCAGTACGTC.

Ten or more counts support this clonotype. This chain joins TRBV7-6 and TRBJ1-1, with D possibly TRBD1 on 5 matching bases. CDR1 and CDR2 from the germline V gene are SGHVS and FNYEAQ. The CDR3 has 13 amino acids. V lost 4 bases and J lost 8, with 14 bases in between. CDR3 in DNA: TGTGCCAGCAGCTCCCGAAGGTGGGGGGAAGCTTTCTTT. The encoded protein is CASSSRRWGEAFF.

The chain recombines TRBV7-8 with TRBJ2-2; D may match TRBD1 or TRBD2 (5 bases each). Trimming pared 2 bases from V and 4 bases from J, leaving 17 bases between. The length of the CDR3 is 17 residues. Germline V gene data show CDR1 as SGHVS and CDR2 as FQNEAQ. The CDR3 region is CASSLRAGGAATGELFF. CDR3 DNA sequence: TGTGCCAGCAGCTTAAGGGCGGGTGGGGCCGCCACCGGGGAGCTGTTTTTT.

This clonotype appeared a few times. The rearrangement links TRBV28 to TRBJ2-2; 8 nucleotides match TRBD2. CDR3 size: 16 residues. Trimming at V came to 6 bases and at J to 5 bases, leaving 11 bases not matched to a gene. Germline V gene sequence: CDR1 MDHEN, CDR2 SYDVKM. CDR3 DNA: TGTGCCAGCAGCACCCCCGGGGGGGTATCAACCGGGGAGCTGTTTTTT. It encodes CASSTPGGVSTGELFF.

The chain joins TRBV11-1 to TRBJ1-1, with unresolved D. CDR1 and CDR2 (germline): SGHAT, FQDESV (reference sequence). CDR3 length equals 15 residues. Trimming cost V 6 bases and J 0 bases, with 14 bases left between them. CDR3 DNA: TGTGCCAGCAGTCTTCTTGGATCCGTGAACACTGAAGCTTTCTTT. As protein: CASSLLGSVNTEAFF.

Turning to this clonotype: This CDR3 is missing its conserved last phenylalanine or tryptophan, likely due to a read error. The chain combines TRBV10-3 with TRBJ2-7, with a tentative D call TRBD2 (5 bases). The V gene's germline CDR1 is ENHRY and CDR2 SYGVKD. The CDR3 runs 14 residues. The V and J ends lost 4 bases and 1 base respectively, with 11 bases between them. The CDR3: CAISVNRDSYEQYL. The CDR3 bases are TGTGCCATCAGTGTTAATCGGGATTCCTACGAGCAGTACCTC.

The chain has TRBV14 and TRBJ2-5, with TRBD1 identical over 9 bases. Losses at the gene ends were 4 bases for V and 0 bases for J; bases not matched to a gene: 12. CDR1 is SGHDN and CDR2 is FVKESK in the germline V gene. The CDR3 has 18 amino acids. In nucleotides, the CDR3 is TGTGCCAGCAGCCCGACGGGCCTAACAGGGGGCTACCAAGAGACCCAGTACTTC. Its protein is CASSPTGLTGGYQETQYF. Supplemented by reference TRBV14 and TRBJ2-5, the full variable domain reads EAGVTQFPSHSVIEKGQTVTLRCDPISGHDNLYWYRRVMGKEIKFLLHFVKESKQDESGMPNNRFLAERTGGTYSTLKVQPAELEDSGVYFCASSPTGLTGGYQETQYFGPGTRLLVL.

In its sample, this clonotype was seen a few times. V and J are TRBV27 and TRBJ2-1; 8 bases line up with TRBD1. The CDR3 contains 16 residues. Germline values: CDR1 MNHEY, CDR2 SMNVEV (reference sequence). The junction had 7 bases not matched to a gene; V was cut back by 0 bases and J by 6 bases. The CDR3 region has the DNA TGTGCCAGCAGTTTATCCGACAGGGGATGGTTCAATGAGCAGTTCTTC. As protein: CASSLSDRGWFNEQFF.

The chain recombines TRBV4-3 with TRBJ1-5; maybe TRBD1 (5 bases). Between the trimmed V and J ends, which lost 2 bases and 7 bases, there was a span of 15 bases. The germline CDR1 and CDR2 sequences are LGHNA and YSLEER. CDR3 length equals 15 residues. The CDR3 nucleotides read TGCGCCAGCAGCCAATATCAGGGAGCCGGGCAGCCCCAGCATTTT. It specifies CASSQYQGAGQPQHF.

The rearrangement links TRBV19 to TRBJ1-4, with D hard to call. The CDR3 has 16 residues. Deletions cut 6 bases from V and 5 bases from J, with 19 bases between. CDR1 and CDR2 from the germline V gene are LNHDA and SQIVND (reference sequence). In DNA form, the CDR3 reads TGTGCCAGTAGCCCGGGGTACCAAGCAAGAAATGAAAAACTGTTTTTT. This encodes CASSPGYQARNEKLFF.

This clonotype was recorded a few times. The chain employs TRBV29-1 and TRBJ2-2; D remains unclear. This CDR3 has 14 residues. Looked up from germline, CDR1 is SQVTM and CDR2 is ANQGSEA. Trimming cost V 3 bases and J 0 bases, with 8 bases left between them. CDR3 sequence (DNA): TGCAGCGTTGAGGGTCAGCCGAACACCGGGGAGCTGTTTTTT. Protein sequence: CSVEGQPNTGELFF.

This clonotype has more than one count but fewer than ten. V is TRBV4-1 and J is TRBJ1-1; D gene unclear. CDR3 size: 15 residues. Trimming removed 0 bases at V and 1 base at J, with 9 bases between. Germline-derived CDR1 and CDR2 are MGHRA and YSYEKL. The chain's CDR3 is CASSQDERPNTEAFF. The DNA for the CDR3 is TGCGCCAGCAGCCAAGACGAGAGGCCGAACACTGAAGCTTTCTTT.

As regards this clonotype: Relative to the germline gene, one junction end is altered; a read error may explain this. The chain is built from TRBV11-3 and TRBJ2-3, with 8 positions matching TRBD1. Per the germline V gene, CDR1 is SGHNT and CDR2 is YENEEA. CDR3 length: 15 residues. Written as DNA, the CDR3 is TGTACCAGCAGCCCCGGGACAGGTAGCACAGATACGCAGTATTTT. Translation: CTSSPGTGSTDTQYF.

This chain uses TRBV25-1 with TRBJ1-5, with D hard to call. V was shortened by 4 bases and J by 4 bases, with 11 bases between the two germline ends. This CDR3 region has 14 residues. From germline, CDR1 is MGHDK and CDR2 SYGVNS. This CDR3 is CASSVREGNQPQHF. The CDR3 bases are TGTGCCAGCAGTGTGAGGGAAGGGAATCAGCCCCAGCATTTT.

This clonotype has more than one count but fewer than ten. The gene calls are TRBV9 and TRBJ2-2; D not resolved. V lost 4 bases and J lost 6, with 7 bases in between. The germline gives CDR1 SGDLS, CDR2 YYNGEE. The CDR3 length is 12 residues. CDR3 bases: TGTGCCAGCAGCCCGGAATCCGGGGAGCTGTTTTTT. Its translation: CASSPESGELFF.

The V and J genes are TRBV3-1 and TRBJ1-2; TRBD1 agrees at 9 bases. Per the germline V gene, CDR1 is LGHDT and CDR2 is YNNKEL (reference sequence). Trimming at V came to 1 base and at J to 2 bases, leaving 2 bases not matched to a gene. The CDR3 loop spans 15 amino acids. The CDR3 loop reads CASSQGTGGNYGYTF. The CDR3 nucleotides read TGTGCCAGCAGCCAAGGCACAGGGGGCAACTATGGCTACACCTTC.

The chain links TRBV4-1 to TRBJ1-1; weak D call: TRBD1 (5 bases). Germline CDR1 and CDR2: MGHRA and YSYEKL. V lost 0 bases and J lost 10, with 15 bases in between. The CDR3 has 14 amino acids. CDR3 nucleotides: TGCGCCAGCAGCCAAGATCTAACAGGCTCGGTAGCTTTCTTT. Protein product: CASSQDLTGSVAFF.

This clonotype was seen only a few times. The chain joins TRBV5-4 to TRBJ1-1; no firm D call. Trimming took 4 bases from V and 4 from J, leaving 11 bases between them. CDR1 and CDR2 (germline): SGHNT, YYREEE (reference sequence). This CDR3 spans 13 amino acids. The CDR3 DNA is TGTGCCAGCAGCCCTGTTATGAGCACTGAAGCTTTCTTT. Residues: CASSPVMSTEAFF.

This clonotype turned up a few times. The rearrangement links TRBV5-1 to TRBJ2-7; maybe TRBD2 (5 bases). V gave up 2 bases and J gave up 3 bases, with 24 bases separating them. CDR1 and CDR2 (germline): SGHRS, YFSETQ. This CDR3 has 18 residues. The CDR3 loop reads CASSLPPTPQDGGYEQYV. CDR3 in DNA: TGCGCCAGCAGCTTACCCCCAACCCCCCAGGACGGAGGCTACGAGCAGTACGTC.

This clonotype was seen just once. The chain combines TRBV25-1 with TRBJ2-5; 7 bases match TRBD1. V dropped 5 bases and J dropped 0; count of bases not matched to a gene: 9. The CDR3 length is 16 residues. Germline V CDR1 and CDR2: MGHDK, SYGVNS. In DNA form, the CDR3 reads TGTGCCAGCAGTTCGGGACAGAGATTGTACCAAGAGACCCAGTACTTC. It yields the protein CASSSGQRLYQETQYF.